This T cell receptor (beta chain) is from a study of shared clonotypes between healthy human individuals. Overall study results and limits: Depth of sequencing was expected to influence donor clonotype sharing.

Trimming took off 8 bases at V and 2 bases at J, with 3 bases between the two ends. There are 11 residues in the CDR3. Germline CDR1 reads ENHRY; CDR2 reads SYGVKD. Original analysis: With immunoSEQ giving junction-only sequences and no quality scores, filtering differed. The protocol was immunoSEQ multiplex PCR, while the TCRdb copy is restricted to in-frame clones and leaves out a portion. V and J calls and clone size are as listed in that table; D and trimming were resolved from the DNA. The repertoire holds approximately 2,300,000 clones, with roughly 92% as singletons. On this clone: What it binds is unknown. The same CDR3 also results from other DNA sequences found in this sample.

This sequence was found in a man aged 18 to 35 in good health. Some clones in this sample may be carry-over from other donors' samples. The chain combines TRBV10-3 with TRBJ2-2; D unresolved. Sequenced sample: naive CD4+ T cells from PBMCs. Subset in this sample: CD45RA+ positively selected. CDR3 in DNA: TGTGCCATCTTAAACACCGGGGAGCTGTTTTTT. Amino acid sequence: CAILNTGELFF.